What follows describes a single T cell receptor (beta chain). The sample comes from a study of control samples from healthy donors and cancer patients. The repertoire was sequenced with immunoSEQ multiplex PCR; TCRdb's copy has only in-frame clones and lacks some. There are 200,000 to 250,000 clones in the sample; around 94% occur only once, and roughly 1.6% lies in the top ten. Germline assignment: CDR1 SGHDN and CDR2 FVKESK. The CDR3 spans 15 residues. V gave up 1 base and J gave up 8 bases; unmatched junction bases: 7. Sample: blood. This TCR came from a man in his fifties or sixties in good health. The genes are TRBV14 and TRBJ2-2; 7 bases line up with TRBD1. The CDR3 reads CASSQAGTARGELFF. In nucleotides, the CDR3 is TGTGCCAGCAGCCAAGCCGGGACAGCCCGGGGGGAGCTGTTTTTT.